The 15 T cell receptor beta chains in this list originate from one sample, sequenced in a study of T-cell memory formation after mild COVID-19. MiXCR, run by TCRdb on the 5' RACE reads, gives a single entry per CDR3 protein. Of approximately 480,000 distinct CDR3 sequences in the sample, around a sixth were seen once. The sequencing input was PBMCs or a T cell subset sorted from them (not recorded which). The receptors were sampled from an adult woman who had mild COVID-19 (a few samples of this study predate the infection). Cell type and time point are not known.

This chain uses TRBV6-5 with TRBJ2-5; 7 nucleotides agree with TRBD1. Germline CDR1 reads MNHEY; CDR2 reads SVGAGI. J was trimmed by 2 bases and V by 5 bases; bases with no gene match: 5. The CDR3 consists of 14 residues. The DNA of the CDR3 is TGTGCCAGCAGTCCCTGGACAGGACAAGAGACCCAGTACTTC. It codes for CASSPWTGQETQYF.

The V and J genes are TRBV9 and TRBJ2-4, with 7 positions matching TRBD2. The germline gives CDR1 SGDLS, CDR2 YYNGEE. The CDR3 sequence is 16 residues long. V lost 4 bases, J lost 2 bases, and 9 bases stayed unmatched. The CDR3 DNA reads TGTGCCAGCAGCTTGAGCGGGACCTGGACCAAAAACATTCAGTACTTC. As protein: CASSLSGTWTKNIQYF. The whole variable domain, filled in from reference TRBV9 and TRBJ2-4, reads DSGVTQTPKHLITATGQRVTLRCSPRSGDLSVYWYQQSLDQGLQFLIQYYNGEERAKGNILERFSAQQFPDLHSELNLSSLELGDSALYFCASSLSGTWTKNIQYFGAGTRLSVL.

This clonotype was observed a handful of times. V gene TRBV27 combines with J gene TRBJ2-3; D not resolved. In germline, CDR1 is MNHEY, CDR2 SMNVEV (reference sequence). This CDR3 spans 13 amino acids. V lost 6 bases and J lost 2, with 9 bases in between. The CDR3 loop reads CASRYPNTDTQYF. The CDR3 DNA reads as TGTGCCAGCAGATACCCCAACACAGATACGCAGTATTTT.

This clonotype was found a few times. V and J are TRBV4-1 and TRBJ2-1; the match to TRBD1 covers 7 bases. From germline, CDR1 is MGHRA and CDR2 YSYEKL. Trimming took 1 base from V and 8 from J; bases not matched to a gene: 8. This CDR3 has 15 amino acids. In DNA form, the CDR3 reads TGCGCCAGCAGCCAAGGCACAGGGGAATTCGATGAGCAGTTCTTC. It codes for CASSQGTGEFDEQFF.

This clonotype was seen more than once but under ten times. The chain links TRBV4-2 to TRBJ2-1; D is unclear. The germline V gene has CDR1 LGHNA and CDR2 YNFKEQ. The CDR3 length is 18 residues. The V and J ends lost 1 base and 0 bases respectively, with 16 bases between them. In DNA, the CDR3 is TGTGCCAGCAGCCAAGCCTCGTCCCCAACCAGCTCCTACAATGAGCAGTTCTTC. This gives the protein CASSQASSPTSSYNEQFF.

V and J are TRBV18 and TRBJ2-7; either TRBD1 or TRBD2 may fit D (5 bases each). Trimming took 3 bases from V and 4 from J, leaving 16 bases between them. The CDR3 consists of 15 residues. CDR1 and CDR2 (germline): KGHSH, LQKENI. The CDR3 coding sequence is TGTGCCAGCTCACCCGGAGGCAGGGCTGGGTACGAGCAGTACTTC. Encoded protein: CASSPGGRAGYEQYF.

This clonotype was counted only a few times. The CDR3 sequence is CASSVPLRRMNTEAFF. In DNA form, the CDR3 reads TGTGCCAGCAGTGTACCTTTGCGACGGATGAACACTGAAGCTTTCTTT. The V gene is TRBV2, the J gene TRBJ1-1; D unclear. Germline CDR1 SNHLY, CDR2 FYNNEI. This CDR3 comprises 16 residues. Trimming shortened V by 4 bases and J by 0 bases, and 15 bases separated the two germline ends.

The V call is TRBV4-1, the J call TRBJ2-2, with D possibly being TRBD1 or TRBD2 (6 bases each). The germline CDR1 and CDR2 sequences are MGHRA and YSYEKL. The CDR3 runs to 14 residues. V shed 5 bases and J shed 7 bases, with 14 bases lying between them. The CDR3 reads CASSKFGGNGELFF. The CDR3 nucleotides are TGCGCCAGCAGCAAGTTCGGGGGCAACGGGGAGCTGTTTTTT.

The chain is built from TRBV6-2 or TRBV6-3 and TRBJ2-1; the match to TRBD2 covers 11 bases. Trimming took 5 bases from V and 4 from J; bases not matched to a gene: 7. The CDR3 covers 16 residues. Per germline, CDR1 MNHEY and CDR2 SVGEGT. CDR3 residues: CASSPHSGRAYNEQFF. CDR3 nucleotide sequence: TGTGCCAGCAGTCCACATAGCGGGAGGGCGTACAATGAGCAGTTCTTC.

The sample holds a few counts of this clonotype. The V and J genes are TRBV7-8 and TRBJ2-2; tentatively, D is TRBD2 (5 bases). The CDR3 length is 14 residues. The germline gives CDR1 SGHVS, CDR2 FQNEAQ. The V and J ends lost 7 bases and 3 bases respectively, with 12 bases between them. In DNA, the CDR3 is TGTGCCAGCAAAGAGCGGAGCTACACCGGGGAGCTGTTTTTT. Residues: CASKERSYTGELFF.

The chain has TRBV5-1 and TRBJ1-1, with no clear D. Trimming removed 1 base from V and 1 base from J, with 11 bases in between. Germline assignment: CDR1 SGHRS and CDR2 YFSETQ. CDR3 length equals 15 residues. CDR3 nucleotide sequence: TGCGCCAGCAGCTTGTCCGAGGTAAGGAACACTGAAGCTTTCTTT. Its protein is CASSLSEVRNTEAFF.

CDR3 sequence reads: CASSQERKVQGAGGYTF. The DNA of the CDR3 is TGCGCCAGCAGCCAGGAGAGGAAGGTGCAGGGGGCGGGTGGCTACACCTTC. The rearrangement links TRBV4-1 to TRBJ1-2; TRBD1 aligns across 8 bases. The CDR3 loop spans 17 amino acids. CDR1 and CDR2 from the germline V gene are MGHRA and YSYEKL. The V segment lost 3 bases and the J segment 7 bases; nucleotides outside the gene matches: 16.

The gene calls are TRBV3-1 and TRBJ2-2, with 12 bases aligning to TRBD1. The length of the CDR3 is 18 residues. CDR1 and CDR2 from the germline V gene are LGHDT and YNNKEL (reference sequence). Trimming took 0 bases from V and 4 from J; bases not matched to a gene: 6. CDR3 sequence (DNA): TGTGCCAGCAGCCAAGATCCTCGGGACAGGGGGCGCACCGGGGAGCTGTTTTTT. It encodes CASSQDPRDRGRTGELFF.

The genes are TRBV11-2 and TRBJ2-5; TRBD1 matches at 7 bases. The CDR3 covers 13 residues. With 6 bases clipped from V and 5 bases from J, the junction kept 6 bases outside the gene matches. Germline CDR1 reads SGHAT; CDR2 reads FQNNGV. The CDR3 coding sequence is TGTGCCAGCAGGTTTCAGGGGGTTGAGACCCAGTACTTC. Its protein product is CASRFQGVETQYF.

This clonotype has a handful of counts. The V gene is TRBV10-3, the J gene TRBJ2-3; 9 bases map to TRBD1. Germline V CDR1 and CDR2: ENHRY, SYGVKD. Germline trimming cut 10 bases from V and 6 bases from J; bases unmatched to any gene: 8. There are 13 residues in the CDR3. In nucleotides, the CDR3 is TGTGCCAGTGGGACAGGGTTCAAGGATACGCAGTATTTT. This sequence encodes CASGTGFKDTQYF.